This T cell receptor beta chain stems from a study of blood T cells in healthy people across ages. Approximately 9.2 milliliters was the volume of peripheral blood drawn from each donor. To note about this clonotype: No antigen is known for it.

The length of the CDR3 is 16 residues. Between the trimmed V and J ends, which lost 6 bases and 6 bases, there was a span of 24 bases. Overall study findings and caveats: Greater diversity and more naive CD4+ cells were seen in long-lived donors than in aged donors.

A J-beta primer mix and a sample-barcoded 5' primer were used in a second PCR of about 7 to 11 cycles. Tagging of each cDNA molecule was performed by a template-switch adaptor with 12 random nucleotides. One entry per CDR3 protein, called by TCRdb with MiXCR from the 5' RACE reads. This sample yields 700,000 to 850,000 distinct CDR3 sequences, of which roughly 34% are seen a single time; roughly 13% belongs to the top ten. The TCR was taken from a man between 18 and 29 years old in good health. The specimen was blood. V gene TRBV12-3 or TRBV12-4 combines with J gene TRBJ2-7, with D perhaps TRBD2 (6 bases). CDR3 in DNA: TGTGCCAGCAGCAACCCTAGCGTGGTGGGGGTTGGCGAGCAGTACTTC. Protein sequence: CASSNPSVVGVGEQYF.